Each of the 27 T cell receptor beta chains below was sequenced from the same sample in a study of blood T cell repertoires in COVID-19. Produced via immunoSEQ multiplex PCR; TCRdb's table is partial and in-frame only. The data hold about 360,000 clones, with 80% to 90% observed a single time. Sequenced material: peripheral blood. The receptors were gathered from a man in his thirties or forties with active or convalescent COVID-19.

J is TRBJ2-2 and V is TRBV5-4; weak D call: TRBD2 (6 bases). The CDR3 extends over 15 amino acids. V was cut by 2 bases and J by 1 base, with 9 bases left in between. Germline V gene data show CDR1 as SGHNT and CDR2 as YYREEE (reference sequence). CDR3 DNA sequence: TGTGCCAGCAGCTTTGGGGGGTGGAACACCGGGGAGCTGTTTTTT. This translates into CASSFGGWNTGELFF.

The CDR3 loop is CASTPGQIHIQYF. In DNA, the CDR3 is TGTGCCAGCACTCCCGGACAGATACACATTCAGTACTTC. The gene calls are TRBV12-3 or TRBV12-4 and TRBJ2-4; possibly TRBD1 for D (6 bases). CDR3 length: 13 amino acids. V lost 7 bases to trimming and J lost 8 bases, with 15 bases between them.

This clone has a handful of counts. The chain is built from TRBV7-3 and TRBJ2-2, with D possibly being TRBD2 (6 bases). From germline, CDR1 is SGHTA and CDR2 FQGTGA. CDR3 length: 14 residues. Deletions cut 5 bases from V and 5 bases from J, with 12 bases between. The CDR3 loop is CASSAPRGTGELFF. The CDR3 DNA sequence: TGTGCCAGCAGCGCGCCCCGGGGGACCGGGGAGCTGTTTTTT.

The chain links TRBV28 to TRBJ2-1; possible D gene TRBD2, 6 bases. V was cut by 5 bases and J by 8 bases, with 10 bases left in between. From germline, CDR1 is MDHEN and CDR2 SYDVKM. The CDR3 spans 12 residues. The CDR3 DNA reads as TGTGCCAGCAGTGGGGACTTCGATGAGCAGTTCTTC. Amino acids: CASSGDFDEQFF.

This CDR3 reads CASSLFGSSQPQHF. DNA of the CDR3: TGTGCCAGCAGCTTATTTGGGAGTTCTCAGCCCCAGCATTTT. The chain is built from TRBV7-2 and TRBJ1-5; D unresolved. This CDR3 has 14 residues. V lost 2 bases to trimming and J lost 6 bases, with 11 bases between them. From germline, CDR1 is SGHTA and CDR2 FQGNSA.

J is TRBJ2-1 and V is TRBV7-2; a weak D match, TRBD2 (6 bases). The CDR3 loop spans 16 amino acids. The germline CDR1 and CDR2 sequences are SGHTA and FQGNSA. Trimming removed 1 base from V and 4 bases from J, with 14 bases in between. CDR3 region: CASSLGGGNQYNEQFF. Written as DNA, the CDR3 is TGTGCCAGCAGCTTAGGTGGCGGGAACCAGTACAATGAGCAGTTCTTC. Full variable domain (missing parts from reference TRBV7-2 and TRBJ2-1): GAGVSQSPSNKVTEKGKDVELRCDPISGHTALYWYRQSLGQGLEFLIYFQGNSAPDKSGLPSDRFSAERTGGSVSTLTIQRTQQEDSAVYLCASSLGGGNQYNEQFFGPGTRLTVL.

The J gene is TRBJ2-5, the V gene TRBV27; TRBD2 matches 11 bases. CDR1 and CDR2 (germline): MNHEY, SMNVEV (reference sequence). The CDR3 spans 15 residues. V lost 5 bases to trimming and J lost 1 base; unmatched junction nucleotides: 3. The CDR3 sequence is CASSPTSGGQETQYF. The DNA for the CDR3 is TGTGCCAGCAGTCCTACTAGCGGGGGCCAAGAGACCCAGTACTTC.

The rearrangement joins TRBV9 to TRBJ1-2; no clear D gene. From germline, CDR1 is SGDLS and CDR2 YYNGEE. V lost 4 bases and J 10 bases, leaving 17 bases between the germline ends. The CDR3 consists of 13 residues. CDR3 amino acids: CASSFLLYSVYTF. CDR3 in DNA: TGTGCCAGCAGCTTCCTCCTTTACAGTGTCTACACCTTC.

The rearrangement joins TRBV28 to TRBJ2-7, with D possibly matching TRBD2 (6 bases). The CDR3 sequence is 14 residues long. CDR1 is MDHEN and CDR2 is SYDVKM in the germline V gene. V shed 9 bases and J shed 0 bases, with 15 bases lying between them. The CDR3 protein is CASRRSGSSYEQYF. The CDR3 nucleotides read TGTGCCAGTCGCCGTAGCGGCAGCTCCTACGAGCAGTACTTC.

The rearrangement joins TRBV7-2 to TRBJ2-6; the match to TRBD2 covers 13 bases. The V and J ends lost 9 bases and 0 bases, in that order; junction bases with no gene match: 5. CDR1 SGHTA and CDR2 FQGNSA come from the germline V gene. This CDR3 is 17 amino acids long. The CDR3 reads CARRTSGGHSGANVLTF. CDR3 DNA sequence: TGTGCCAGGAGGACTAGCGGGGGCCACTCTGGGGCCAACGTCCTGACTTTC.

V is TRBV5-1 and J is TRBJ2-2, with D unresolved. Trimming cost V 3 bases and J 5 bases, with 5 bases left between them. There are 12 residues in the CDR3. In germline, CDR1 is SGHRS, CDR2 YFSETQ. The CDR3 DNA reads as TGCGCCAGCAGCTATCTAACCGGGGAGCTGTTTTTT. It translates to CASSYLTGELFF.

CDR3: CASSVLNTGELFF. CDR3 coding DNA: TGTGCCAGCAGTGTGTTAAACACCGGGGAGCTGTTTTTT. The V and J genes are TRBV2 and TRBJ2-2; D remains unclear. Trimming cost V 4 bases and J 2 bases, with 5 bases left between them. Germline CDR1 and CDR2: SNHLY and FYNNEI. The CDR3 length is 13 residues.

V and J are TRBV5-1 and TRBJ2-2, with TRBD2 matching 8 bases. CDR1 and CDR2 (germline): SGHRS, YFSETQ. The trim removed 7 bases at V and 6 bases at J, leaving 5 bases unmatched. The CDR3 has 13 amino acids. This CDR3 is CASGTSGPGELFF. CDR3 DNA sequence: TGCGCCAGCGGGACTAGTGGGCCCGGGGAGCTGTTTTTT.

The V and J genes are TRBV11-1 and TRBJ2-1, with D perhaps TRBD2 (5 bases). This CDR3 spans 16 amino acids. The germline V gene has CDR1 SGHAT and CDR2 FQDESV (reference sequence). Between the trimmed V and J ends, which lost 2 bases and 4 bases, there was a span of 15 bases. The CDR3 region is CASSLWAGPPYNEQFF. The CDR3 DNA is TGTGCCAGCAGCTTATGGGCGGGTCCCCCTTACAATGAGCAGTTCTTC.

The genes are TRBV6-5 and TRBJ2-1; TRBD2 is a possible D gene (5 bases). The CDR3 runs 11 residues. The V gene lost 6 bases and the J gene lost 8 bases, with 8 bases spanning the gap. The V gene's germline CDR1 is MNHEY and CDR2 SVGAGI. The DNA of the CDR3 is TGTGCCAGCAGGAGGGATCATGAGCAGTTCTTC. Translation gives CASRRDHEQFF.

V is TRBV12-3 or TRBV12-4 and J is TRBJ1-2; TRBD1 aligns across 8 bases. CDR3 length equals 10 residues. J lost 8 bases, V lost 10 bases, and 3 bases had no gene match. The CDR3 sequence: CATSGGGYTF. CDR3 nucleotide sequence: TGTGCCACCTCAGGGGGCGGCTACACCTTC.

CDR3 residues: CASSLSPGQGYEQYF. CDR3 coding DNA: TGTGCCAGCAGCTTATCACCGGGACAGGGCTACGAGCAGTACTTC. The chain is built from TRBV11-3 and TRBJ2-7; the match to TRBD1 covers 9 bases. This CDR3 is built from 15 residues. CDR1 and CDR2 (germline): SGHNT, YENEEA. V lost 2 bases to trimming and J lost 3 bases; unmatched junction nucleotides: 5.

This clone has only one observation. This rearrangement joins TRBV7-6 to TRBJ2-1; D perhaps matches TRBD1 (6 bases). Germline values: CDR1 SGHVS, CDR2 FNYEAQ. The CDR3 consists of 16 residues. Trimming took off 7 bases at V and 2 bases at J, with 18 bases between the two ends. The CDR3 sequence: CASTMGVKGAYNEQFF. CDR3 sequence (DNA): TGTGCCAGCACTATGGGGGTGAAGGGGGCCTACAATGAGCAGTTCTTC.

This chain links TRBV28 with TRBJ2-2, with 8 bases identical to TRBD1. This CDR3 is built from 14 residues. The J segment lost 7 bases and the V segment lost 6 bases, leaving 7 bases of the junction unmatched. Germline V CDR1 and CDR2: MDHEN, SYDVKM. The CDR3 DNA sequence: TGTGCCAGCAGACCAGGGGGCGGGGTCGGGGAGCTGTTTTTT. Protein: CASRPGGGVGELFF.

The chain joins TRBV6-5 to TRBJ2-1, with a possible D match to TRBD2 (5 bases). Germline V gives CDR1 MNHEY, CDR2 SVGAGI. V lost 10 bases and J 5 bases, leaving 15 bases between the germline ends. The CDR3 is made up of 13 amino acids. The CDR3 DNA sequence: TGTGCCACCGGGGAATGGCGGGACAATGAGCAGTTCTTC. Its translation is CATGEWRDNEQFF.

The rearrangement uses TRBV3-1 (or the pseudogene TRBV3-2) and TRBJ1-4, with unresolved D. The CDR3 loop spans 13 amino acids. With 5 bases removed from V and 8 bases from J, the gap between germline ends came to 12 bases. From germline, CDR1 is LGHDT and CDR2 YNNKEL (reference sequence). CDR3 DNA: TGTGCCAGCAGCTTACCTTGGCACGAAAAACTGTTTTTT. Its translation is CASSLPWHEKLFF.

This clone was detected only a few times. The chain recombines TRBV27 with TRBJ1-1, with unresolved D. V was shortened by 9 bases and J by 4 bases, with 9 bases between the two germline ends. Germline CDR1 is MNHEY and CDR2 is SMNVEV (reference sequence). The CDR3 runs to 11 residues. CDR3 nucleotides: TGTGCCAGTAAGAGAGGCACTGAAGCTTTCTTT. It yields the protein CASKRGTEAFF.

The chain uses TRBV19 and TRBJ2-1; 9 bases are shared with TRBD1. V lost 3 bases and J lost 8; bases outside the gene matches: 8. The germline CDR1 and CDR2 sequences are LNHDA and SQIVND (reference sequence). There are 15 residues in the CDR3. CDR3 region: CASSIRDRVWDEQFF. DNA for the CDR3: TGTGCCAGTAGTATTCGGGACAGGGTGTGGGATGAGCAGTTCTTC.

This clone is a singleton in its sample. The chain has TRBV11-2 and TRBJ1-1; D is possibly TRBD1 (6 bases). Germline CDR1 and CDR2: SGHAT and FQNNGV. Trimming removed 4 bases from V and 5 bases from J, with 23 bases in between. The CDR3 is made up of 17 amino acids. Here the CDR3 DNA reads TGTGCCAGCAGCTCATCCCCTCGACAGGCCACGGGGACTGAAGCTTTCTTT. This sequence encodes CASSSSPRQATGTEAFF.

This clone has only a few counts. V gene TRBV6-2 or TRBV6-3 combines with J gene TRBJ1-6, with TRBD1 matching over 7 bases. Germline V gives CDR1 MNHEY, CDR2 SVGEGT. CDR3 size: 14 residues. The J segment lost 10 bases and the V segment lost 5 bases, leaving 8 bases of the junction unmatched. CDR3 in amino acids: CASSLDRVGSPLHF. For the CDR3, the DNA is TGTGCCAGCAGTCTAGACAGGGTCGGATCACCCCTCCACTTT.

The rearrangement links TRBV19 to TRBJ2-7, with 8 bases identical to TRBD1. CDR3 size: 14 residues. Germline CDR1 is LNHDA and CDR2 is SQIVND (reference sequence). Trimming took 3 bases from V and 1 from J; bases not matched to a gene: 2. The chain's CDR3 is CASSMDRESYEQYF. The DNA for the CDR3 is TGTGCCAGTAGTATGGACAGGGAGTCCTACGAGCAGTACTTC.

V usage is TRBV15 and J usage is TRBJ1-2; D is possibly TRBD1 (6 bases). CDR1 and CDR2 from the germline V gene are LNHNV and YYDKDF (reference sequence). Deletions cut 1 base from V and 2 bases from J, with 11 bases between. This CDR3 has 15 amino acids. The CDR3 loop is CATSRADRLNYGYTF. The CDR3 DNA follows: TGTGCCACCAGCAGAGCTGACAGGTTGAACTATGGCTACACCTTC.